One sample yielded the 22 T cell receptor beta chains listed below, sequenced in a study of cytomegalovirus exposure and HLA in healthy donors. The protocol was immunoSEQ multiplex PCR, while the TCRdb copy is restricted to in-frame clones and leaves out a portion. The sample carries fewer than 350,000 clones, 88% recorded once. Sequences were obtained from PBMCs. These receptors were collected from a woman younger than 35 in good health and CMV-seronegative.

This chain uses TRBV5-4 with TRBJ2-1; TRBD2 might be the D (6 bases). Trimming shortened V by 1 base and J by 8 bases, and 7 bases separated the two germline ends. The germline V gene encodes CDR1 SGHNT and CDR2 YYREEE (reference sequence). The CDR3 contains 12 residues. The CDR3 sequence is CASSLWGDEQFF. The CDR3 bases are TGTGCCAGCAGCTTGTGGGGGGATGAGCAGTTCTTC.

The chain recombines TRBV5-1 with TRBJ1-1; TRBD1 might be the D (5 bases). The germline CDR1 and CDR2 sequences are SGHRS and YFSETQ. The CDR3 length is 15 residues. The V and J ends lost 4 bases and 1 base respectively, with 14 bases between them. The CDR3 loop is CASSMAPGGNTEAFF. CDR3 in DNA: TGCGCCAGCAGCATGGCTCCCGGGGGGAACACTGAAGCTTTCTTT.

This clone was counted once. This chain connects TRBV4-1 to TRBJ2-1; maybe TRBD2 (5 bases). CDR1 MGHRA and CDR2 YSYEKL come from the germline V gene. The CDR3 has 13 amino acids. V was shortened by 8 bases and J by 6 bases, with 14 bases between the two germline ends. The CDR3 sequence is CASAPAGINEQFF. The CDR3 DNA is TGCGCCAGCGCCCCGGCCGGGATCAATGAGCAGTTCTTC.

This chain links TRBV6-1 with TRBJ2-7; D possibly corresponds to TRBD1 (7 bases). The CDR3 has 13 residues. The ends were cut back, 8 bases at V and 2 bases at J, with 13 bases in the middle. Germline V lookup: CDR1 MNHNS, CDR2 SASEGT. This CDR3 is CASGRGDPYEQYF. As DNA, the CDR3 is TGTGCCAGCGGCAGGGGGGATCCCTACGAGCAGTACTTC.

In its sample, this clone was seen once. The V and J genes are TRBV9 and TRBJ2-3; 8 nucleotides match TRBD2. J gave up 5 bases and V 2 bases, and 7 bases lay outside the gene matches. Germline lookup yields CDR1 SGDLS and CDR2 YYNGEE. CDR3 length equals 15 residues. In nucleotides, the CDR3 is TGTGCCAGCAGCGTGGGGACTAGTGCCTTAGATACGCAGTATTTT. It specifies CASSVGTSALDTQYF.

The rearrangement links TRBV27 to TRBJ2-7; D unresolved. Trimming took off 6 bases at V and 0 bases at J, with 12 bases between the two ends. Per the germline V gene, CDR1 is MNHEY and CDR2 is SMNVEV (reference sequence). This CDR3 is built from 14 residues. The CDR3 protein is CASRTLTSSYEQYF. CDR3 nucleotide sequence: TGTGCCAGCAGGACATTAACGAGCTCCTACGAGCAGTACTTC.

This rearrangement joins TRBV11-1 to TRBJ1-1; D unresolved. Trimming removed 1 base at V and 1 base at J, with 7 bases between. The CDR3 is 14 amino acids. In germline, CDR1 is SGHAT, CDR2 FQDESV (reference sequence). Here the CDR3 DNA reads TGTGCCAGCAGCTTAGAGACACCGAACACTGAAGCTTTCTTT. Encoded protein: CASSLETPNTEAFF.

This rearrangement joins TRBV18 to TRBJ1-1; no firm D call. The CDR3 has 16 residues. Germline CDR1 reads KGHSH; CDR2 reads LQKENI. V shed 4 bases and J shed 0 bases, with 15 bases lying between them. CDR3 bases: TGTGCCAGCTCACTAACTTCACGGAGGATGAACACTGAAGCTTTCTTT. This translates into CASSLTSRRMNTEAFF.

The chain carries TRBV9 and TRBJ2-1; TRBD2 aligns across 7 bases. The CDR3 is 15 amino acids. Germline V gives CDR1 SGDLS, CDR2 YYNGEE. V lost 0 bases to trimming and J lost 11 bases; unmatched junction nucleotides: 11. DNA for the CDR3: TGTGCCAGCAGCGTAGAAGGGGAGGGACTTTCTAAGCAGTTCTTC. Residues: CASSVEGEGLSKQFF.

The chain recombines TRBV11-3 with TRBJ1-2; no reliable D call. Germline CDR1 and CDR2: SGHNT and YENEEA. The CDR3 consists of 15 residues. Trimming shortened V by 5 bases and J by 4 bases, and 17 bases separated the two germline ends. The DNA for the CDR3 is TGTGCCAGCAGCCCAAATCACCCCCTAGGCTATGGCTACACCTTC. Amino acids: CASSPNHPLGYGYTF.

The chain uses TRBV7-9 and TRBJ2-7; 9 nucleotides align to TRBD1. V trimming: 5 bases; J trimming: 5 bases; junction bases outside the gene matches: 13. CDR3 length: 16 residues. Germline V gives CDR1 SEHNR, CDR2 FQNEAQ (reference sequence). CDR3 protein: CASSRSAGTGSHEQYF. The CDR3 nucleotides read TGTGCCAGCAGCCGAAGCGCCGGGACAGGGTCCCACGAGCAGTACTTC. The complete variable domain, with remaining parts taken from reference TRBV7-9 and TRBJ2-7, reads DTGVSQNPRHKITKRGQNVTFRCDPISEHNRLYWYRQTLGQGPEFLTYFQNEAQLEKSRLLSDRFSAERPKGSFSTLEIQRTEQGDSAMYLCASSRSAGTGSHEQYFGPGTRLTVT.

The CDR3 reads CASSLVRGAPGNTIYF. The CDR3 coding sequence is TGTGCCAGCAGCTTAGTTCGGGGGGCGCCCGGAAACACCATATATTTT. The V and J genes are TRBV11-2 and TRBJ1-3; TRBD1 is a possible D gene (6 bases). Deletions cut 1 base from V and 4 bases from J, with 14 bases between. This CDR3 is built from 16 residues. Looked up from germline, CDR1 is SGHAT and CDR2 is FQNNGV.

The chain carries TRBV28 and TRBJ2-7; D not certain. Trimming left V 3 bases short and J 1 base short, with 7 bases between. The CDR3 totals 13 residues. Germline V gives CDR1 MDHEN, CDR2 SYDVKM. In DNA, the CDR3 is TGTGCCAGCAGTTTGCTGACTTCCTACGAGCAGTACTTC. It yields the protein CASSLLTSYEQYF.

This rearrangement joins TRBV11-2 to TRBJ2-4; 10 positions match TRBD2. This CDR3 spans 18 amino acids. V lost 5 bases and J lost 0; bases outside the gene matches: 10. Germline lookup yields CDR1 SGHAT and CDR2 FQNNGV. The CDR3 reads CASSTPRSSGRAKNIQYF. DNA for the CDR3: TGTGCCAGCAGCACCCCCCGATCTAGCGGGAGAGCCAAAAACATTCAGTACTTC.

This clone was picked up one time. The V gene is TRBV27, the J gene TRBJ2-7; D perhaps matches TRBD1 (6 bases). Per the germline V gene, CDR1 is MNHEY and CDR2 is SMNVEV (reference sequence). The CDR3 extends over 17 amino acids. V lost 6 bases and J 3 bases, leaving 24 bases between the germline ends. The CDR3, as DNA: TGTGCCAGCAGCCCTACCGGGACATTTTCACCCAGCTACGAGCAGTACTTC. Encoded protein: CASSPTGTFSPSYEQYF.

The chain couples TRBV5-1 to TRBJ1-1; no clear D. Germline loops: CDR1 SGHRS, CDR2 YFSETQ. The CDR3 loop spans 17 amino acids. Between the trimmed V and J ends, which lost 4 bases and 1 base, there was a span of 20 bases. In DNA form, the CDR3 reads TGCGCCAGCAGCGTGATCCCCGGGATTACACCGAACACTGAAGCTTTCTTT. It yields the protein CASSVIPGITPNTEAFF.

The CDR3 sequence is CASSLTPSGRVFNEQFF. CDR3 DNA sequence: TGCGCCAGCAGCCTGACCCCTAGCGGGAGGGTTTTTAATGAGCAGTTCTTC. The chain links TRBV5-1 to TRBJ2-1; 12 bases match TRBD2. This CDR3 comprises 17 residues. V shed 4 bases, J shed 7 bases, and the junction held 12 bases outside the gene matches. CDR1 is SGHRS and CDR2 is YFSETQ in the germline V gene.

The chain is built from TRBV27 and TRBJ1-3; TRBD1 is a possible D gene (6 bases). The germline V and J ends were trimmed by 6 bases and 2 bases, with 17 bases remaining between them. Germline values: CDR1 MNHEY, CDR2 SMNVEV (reference sequence). The CDR3 is 16 amino acids. DNA of the CDR3: TGTGCCAGCAGCTCTAGGGGGTGGATGACTGGAAACACCATATATTTT. This gives the protein CASSSRGWMTGNTIYF.

The genes are TRBV25-1 and TRBJ1-4; D possibly corresponds to TRBD1 (5 bases). V lost 1 base, J lost 0 bases, and 6 bases lay in between. Per germline, CDR1 MGHDK and CDR2 SYGVNS. The CDR3 totals 15 residues. The CDR3 coding sequence is TGTGCCAGCAGTGAATGGGGGGCAACTAATGAAAAACTGTTTTTT. This translates into CASSEWGATNEKLFF.

The chain couples TRBV4-1 to TRBJ1-3, with D tentatively TRBD1 (5 bases). The CDR3 is 16 amino acids. Trimming removed 4 bases at V and 0 bases at J, with 13 bases between. The germline V gene encodes CDR1 MGHRA and CDR2 YSYEKL. The CDR3 sequence: CASSLATASSGNTIYF. The CDR3 DNA sequence: TGCGCCAGCAGCCTGGCGACAGCCAGCTCTGGAAACACCATATATTTT.

The chain recombines TRBV27 with TRBJ1-2; 9 positions match TRBD1. Germline V lookup: CDR1 MNHEY, CDR2 SMNVEV (reference sequence). Trimming cost V 8 bases and J 0 bases; bases outside gene matches: 7. The CDR3 is 15 amino acids. The CDR3 DNA follows: TGTGCCAGCTCAGGGACAGGGTTCCCTAACTATGGCTACACCTTC. It yields the protein CASSGTGFPNYGYTF.

V gene TRBV7-2 combines with J gene TRBJ2-7; 9 bases map to TRBD1. Germline CDR1 and CDR2: SGHTA and FQGNSA. V trimming: 3 bases; J trimming: 9 bases; junction bases outside the gene matches: 9. This CDR3 comprises 14 residues. The CDR3 loop reads CASSFGQGSSWQYF. The CDR3 DNA sequence: TGTGCCAGCAGCTTCGGACAGGGGAGCAGTTGGCAGTACTTC. The whole variable domain, remainder taken from reference TRBV7-2 and TRBJ2-7, is GAGVSQSPSNKVTEKGKDVELRCDPISGHTALYWYRQSLGQGLEFLIYFQGNSAPDKSGLPSDRFSAERTGGSVSTLTIQRTQQEDSAVYLCASSFGQGSSWQYFGPGTRLTVT.